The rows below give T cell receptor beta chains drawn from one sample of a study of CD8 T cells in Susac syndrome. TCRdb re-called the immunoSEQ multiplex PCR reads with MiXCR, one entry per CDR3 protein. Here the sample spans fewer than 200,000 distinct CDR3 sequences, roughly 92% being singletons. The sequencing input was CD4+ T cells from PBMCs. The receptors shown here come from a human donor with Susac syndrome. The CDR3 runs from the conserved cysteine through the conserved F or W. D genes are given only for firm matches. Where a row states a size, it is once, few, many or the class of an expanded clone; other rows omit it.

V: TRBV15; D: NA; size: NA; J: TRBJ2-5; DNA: TGTGCCACCAGCAACGGACAGAAGGAAGAGACCCAGTACTTC; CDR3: CATSNGQKEETQYF
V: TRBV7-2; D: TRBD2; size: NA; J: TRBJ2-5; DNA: TGTGCCAGCACACCGAGCGGGGGGCGGGAGGAGACCCAGTACTTC; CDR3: CASTPSGGREETQYF
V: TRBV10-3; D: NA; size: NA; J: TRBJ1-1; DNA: TGTGCCATCATGATCTCTGCGGGGTCTGAAGCTTTCTTT; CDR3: CAIMISAGSEAFF
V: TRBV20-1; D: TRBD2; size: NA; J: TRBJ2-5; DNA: TGCAGTGCTTCCGGGACTACCCAAGAGACCCAGTACTTC; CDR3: CSASGTTQETQYF
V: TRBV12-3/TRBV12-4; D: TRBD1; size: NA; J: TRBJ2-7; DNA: TGTGCCAGCAGGAAGGGGGCGCATTGGCCCGAGCAGTACTTC; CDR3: CASRKGAHWPEQYF
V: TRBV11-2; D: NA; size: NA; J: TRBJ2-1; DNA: TGTGCCAGCAGCACCGGTCCGGTCACGGCGGTTCCGCAGTTCTTC; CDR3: CASSTGPVTAVPQFF
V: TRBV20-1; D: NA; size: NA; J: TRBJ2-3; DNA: TGCAGTGCTGGGGGTACGGGCCGAAGCACAGATACGCAGTATTTT; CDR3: CSAGGTGRSTDTQYF
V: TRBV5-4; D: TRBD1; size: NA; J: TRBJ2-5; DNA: TGTGCCAGCAAGGTGGATGGGACAGGGTACCAAGAGACCCAGTACTTC; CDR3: CASKVDGTGYQETQYF
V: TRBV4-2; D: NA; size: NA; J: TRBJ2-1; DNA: TGTGCCAGCAGCCAAGATACAGCCAATGAGCAGTTCTTC; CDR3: CASSQDTANEQFF
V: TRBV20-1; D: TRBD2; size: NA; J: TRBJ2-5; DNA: TGCAGTGCTAGAGATCGTCCAAGGCGGGGGGAGACCCAGTACTTC; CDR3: CSARDRPRRGETQYF
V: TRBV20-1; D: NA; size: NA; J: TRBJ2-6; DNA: TGCAGTGCTAGGTATAGCAGACCTTCTGGGGCCAACGTCCTGACTTTC; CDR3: CSARYSRPSGANVLTF
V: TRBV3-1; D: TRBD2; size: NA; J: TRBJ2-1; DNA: TGTGCCAGCAGCCCGCCGGGACTAAGGTTCAATGAGCAGTTCTTC; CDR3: CASSPPGLRFNEQFF
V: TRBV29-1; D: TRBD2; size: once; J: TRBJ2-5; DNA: TGCAGCGTTGCGCCGGGACTAGCGGGGGCTCGCCAAGAGACCCAGTACTTC; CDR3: CSVAPGLAGARQETQYF
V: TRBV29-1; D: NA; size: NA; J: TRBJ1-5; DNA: TGCAGCGTCCGTCAGGGAACGGATCAGCCCCAGCATTTT; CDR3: CSVRQGTDQPQHF
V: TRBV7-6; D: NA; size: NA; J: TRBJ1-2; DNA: TGTGCCAGCAGCTTAAATCCGCGGACTAACTATGGCTACACCTTC; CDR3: CASSLNPRTNYGYTF
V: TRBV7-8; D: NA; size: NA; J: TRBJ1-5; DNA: TGTGCCAGCAGCTTAAATCCTAATCAGCCCCAGCATTTT; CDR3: CASSLNPNQPQHF
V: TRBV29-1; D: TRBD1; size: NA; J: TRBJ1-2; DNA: TGCAGCGTTGAACCGACAGGGGTATATGGCTACACCTTC; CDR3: CSVEPTGVYGYTF
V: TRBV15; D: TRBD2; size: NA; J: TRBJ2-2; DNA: TGTGCCACCAGCCGCGGGGGTTCGAACACCGGGGAGCTGTTTTTT; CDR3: CATSRGGSNTGELFF
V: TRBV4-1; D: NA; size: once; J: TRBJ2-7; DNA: TGCGCCAGCAGCCAGGTCGGCTTGGCAGAATATCTCTACTTC; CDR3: CASSQVGLAEYLYF
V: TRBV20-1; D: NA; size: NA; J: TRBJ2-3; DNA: TGCAGTGCTAGAGATCCTCGCAGGGGAGGACGCACAGATACGCAGTATTTT; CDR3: CSARDPRRGGRTDTQYF
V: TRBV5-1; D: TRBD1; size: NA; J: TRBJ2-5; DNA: TGCGCCAGCAGTGGGACAGGTTCCCAAGAGACCCAGTACTTC; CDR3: CASSGTGSQETQYF
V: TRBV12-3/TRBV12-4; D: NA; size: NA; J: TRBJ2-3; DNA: TGTGCCAGCAGTCCCCTCATAGGTACGCAGTATTTT; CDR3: CASSPLIGTQYF
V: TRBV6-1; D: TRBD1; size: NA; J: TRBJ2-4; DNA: TGTGCCAGCATTCAACGGGACAGGGTCGGCAAAAACATTCAGTACTTC; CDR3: CASIQRDRVGKNIQYF
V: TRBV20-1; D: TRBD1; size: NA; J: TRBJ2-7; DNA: TGCAGTGTCCTGGGACAGGGTTTAGGCGAGCAGTACTTC; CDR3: CSVLGQGLGEQYF
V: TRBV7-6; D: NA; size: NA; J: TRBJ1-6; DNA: TGTGCCAGCAGCTTACAGGGTACTGATAATTCACCCCTCCACTTT; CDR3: CASSLQGTDNSPLHF
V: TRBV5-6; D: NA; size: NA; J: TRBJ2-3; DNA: TGTGCCAGCAGCTTGGTTAGGGCAGATACGCAGTATTTT; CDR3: CASSLVRADTQYF
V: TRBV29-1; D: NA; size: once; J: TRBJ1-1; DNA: TGCAGCGTTAGGGCGCAGCCGAACACTGAAGCTTTCTTT; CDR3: CSVRAQPNTEAFF
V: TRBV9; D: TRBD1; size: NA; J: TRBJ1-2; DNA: TGTGCCAGCAGCCAGGGGGGGACAGGGAACTATGGCTACACCTTC; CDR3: CASSQGGTGNYGYTF
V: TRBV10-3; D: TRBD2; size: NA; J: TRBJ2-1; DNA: TGTGCCATCAGGCTAGCGGGGGGCAATGAGCAGTTCTTC; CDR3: CAIRLAGGNEQFF
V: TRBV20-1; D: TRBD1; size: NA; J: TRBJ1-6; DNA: TGCAGTGCGGGACAGGGGTACGGATCACCCCTCCACTTT; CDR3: CSAGQGYGSPLHF
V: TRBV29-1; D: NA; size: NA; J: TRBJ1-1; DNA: TGCAGCTCGCGGCCCTCCACAGGGTTCGACACTGAAGCTTTCTTT; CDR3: CSSRPSTGFDTEAFF
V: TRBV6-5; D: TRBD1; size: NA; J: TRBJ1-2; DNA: TGTGCCAGCAGTATCGGGGGACAGGGATACTATGGCTACACCTTC; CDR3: CASSIGGQGYYGYTF
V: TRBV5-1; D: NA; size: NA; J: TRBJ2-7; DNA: TGCGCCAGCAGCCTGGACGGAGCCTTCTACGAGCAGTACTTC; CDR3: CASSLDGAFYEQYF